This TCR beta chain emerged from a study of cytomegalovirus exposure and HLA in healthy donors. This clone was seen just once. Its antigen is not known. Primers included in the PCR were 60 Vbeta and 13 Jbeta primers. TCRdb's table, derived via immunoSEQ multiplex PCR, lists solely in-frame clones and lacks some. The sample yields tens of thousands of clones, 84% seen once. Study-wide results and limits: Association with HLA alleles at 0.05 false discovery rate was found for around 17,000 TCR beta sequences in a later analysis. TCR beta chains associated with HLA were, in a later analysis, more clonally expanded than equally common others. Productive rates of about 90% or about 30% were seen for most TCR beta V segments in an earlier analysis. Researchers catalogued 160 or so TCR beta chains as cytomegalovirus-associated.

The CDR3 has 17 amino acids. V shed 1 base and J shed 0 bases, with 14 bases lying between them. CDR1 is SGHNT and CDR2 is YENEEA in the germline V gene. The sample comprised PBMCs. The receptor was isolated from a man in his 70s in good health and CMV-seropositive. The V and J genes are TRBV11-3 and TRBJ2-3, with D maybe TRBD2 (5 bases). CDR3 DNA: TGTGCCAGCAGCTTAGGAGGATCTAGCCTTAGCACAGATACGCAGTATTTT. This encodes CASSLGGSSLSTDTQYF.